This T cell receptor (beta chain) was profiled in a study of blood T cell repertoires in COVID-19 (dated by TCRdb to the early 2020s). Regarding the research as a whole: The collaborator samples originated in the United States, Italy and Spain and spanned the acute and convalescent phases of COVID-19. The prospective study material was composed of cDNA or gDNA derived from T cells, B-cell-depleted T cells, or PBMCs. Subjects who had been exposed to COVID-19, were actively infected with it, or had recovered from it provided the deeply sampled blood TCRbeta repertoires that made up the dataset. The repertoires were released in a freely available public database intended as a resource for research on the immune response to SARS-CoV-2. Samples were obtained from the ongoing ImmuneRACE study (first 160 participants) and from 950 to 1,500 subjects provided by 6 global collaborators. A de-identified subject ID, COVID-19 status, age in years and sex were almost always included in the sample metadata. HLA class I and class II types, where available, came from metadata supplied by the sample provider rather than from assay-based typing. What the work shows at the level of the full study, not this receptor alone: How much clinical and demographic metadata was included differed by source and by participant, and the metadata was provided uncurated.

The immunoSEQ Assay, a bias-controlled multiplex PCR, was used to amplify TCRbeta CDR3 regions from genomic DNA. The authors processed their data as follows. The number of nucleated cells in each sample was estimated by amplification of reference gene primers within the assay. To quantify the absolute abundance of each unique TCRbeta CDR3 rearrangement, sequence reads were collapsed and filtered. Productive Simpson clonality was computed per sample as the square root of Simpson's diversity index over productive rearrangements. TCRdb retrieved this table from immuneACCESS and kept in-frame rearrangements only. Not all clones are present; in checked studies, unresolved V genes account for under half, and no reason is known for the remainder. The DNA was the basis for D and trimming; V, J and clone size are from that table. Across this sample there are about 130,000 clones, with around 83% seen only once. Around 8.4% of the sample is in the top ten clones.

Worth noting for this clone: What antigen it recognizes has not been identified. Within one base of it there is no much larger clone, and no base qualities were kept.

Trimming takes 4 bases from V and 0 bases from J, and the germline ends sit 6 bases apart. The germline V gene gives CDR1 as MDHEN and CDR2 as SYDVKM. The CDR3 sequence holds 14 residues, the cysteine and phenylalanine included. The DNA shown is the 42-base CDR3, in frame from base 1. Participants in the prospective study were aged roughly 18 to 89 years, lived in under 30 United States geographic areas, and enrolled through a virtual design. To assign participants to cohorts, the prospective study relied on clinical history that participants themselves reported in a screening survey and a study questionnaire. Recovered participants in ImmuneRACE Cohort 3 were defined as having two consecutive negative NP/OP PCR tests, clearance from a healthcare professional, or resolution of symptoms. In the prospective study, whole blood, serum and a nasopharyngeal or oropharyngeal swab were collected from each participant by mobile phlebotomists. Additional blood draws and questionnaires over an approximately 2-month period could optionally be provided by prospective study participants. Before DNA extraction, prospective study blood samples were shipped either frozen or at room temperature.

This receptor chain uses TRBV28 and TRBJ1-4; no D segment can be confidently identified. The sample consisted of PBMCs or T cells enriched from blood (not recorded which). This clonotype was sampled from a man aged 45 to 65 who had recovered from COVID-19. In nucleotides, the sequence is TGTGCCAGCAGTTCACCAGCAACTAATGAAAAACTGTTTTTT. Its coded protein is CASSSPATNEKLFF.